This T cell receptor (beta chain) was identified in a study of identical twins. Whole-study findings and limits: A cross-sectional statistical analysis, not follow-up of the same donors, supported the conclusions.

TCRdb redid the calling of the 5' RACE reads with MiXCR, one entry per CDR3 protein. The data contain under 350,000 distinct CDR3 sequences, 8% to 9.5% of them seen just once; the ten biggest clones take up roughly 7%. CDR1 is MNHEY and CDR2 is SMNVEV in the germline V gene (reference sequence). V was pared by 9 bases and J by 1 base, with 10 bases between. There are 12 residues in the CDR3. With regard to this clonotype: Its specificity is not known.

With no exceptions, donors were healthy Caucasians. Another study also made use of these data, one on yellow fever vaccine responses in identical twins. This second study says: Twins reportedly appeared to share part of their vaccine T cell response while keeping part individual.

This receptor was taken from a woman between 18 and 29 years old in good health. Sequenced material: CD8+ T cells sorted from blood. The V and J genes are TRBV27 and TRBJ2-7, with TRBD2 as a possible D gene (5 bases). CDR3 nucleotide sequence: TGTGCCAGTGTAAGCGGTTCCTACGAGCAGTACTTC. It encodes CASVSGSYEQYF.